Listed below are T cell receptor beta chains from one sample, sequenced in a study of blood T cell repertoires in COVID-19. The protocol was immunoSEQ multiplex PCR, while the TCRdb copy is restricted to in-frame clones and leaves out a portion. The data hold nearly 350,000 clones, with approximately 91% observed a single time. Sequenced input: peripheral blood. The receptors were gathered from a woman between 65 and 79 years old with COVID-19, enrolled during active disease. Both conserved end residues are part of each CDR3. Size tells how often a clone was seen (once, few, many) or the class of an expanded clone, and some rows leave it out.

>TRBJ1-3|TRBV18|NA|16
CASSQGQRPSGNTIYF
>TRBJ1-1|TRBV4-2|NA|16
CASSQNSGGENTEAFF
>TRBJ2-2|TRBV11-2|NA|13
CASSFVRAGELFF
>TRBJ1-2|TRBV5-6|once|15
CASSLPQPTGYGYTF
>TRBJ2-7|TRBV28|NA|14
CASSYPGQAYEQYF
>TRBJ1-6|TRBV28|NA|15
CASNGGDRVNSPLHF
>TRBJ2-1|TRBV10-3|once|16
CAISNLGTSGENEQFF
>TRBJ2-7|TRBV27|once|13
CASSFGPTAGQYF
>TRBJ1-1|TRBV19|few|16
CASSIPGGARDTEAFF
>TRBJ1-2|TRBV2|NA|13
CASSELQGDGYTF
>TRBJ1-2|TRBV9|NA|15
CASSVYQQGGEGYTF
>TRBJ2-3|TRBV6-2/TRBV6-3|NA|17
CASSYWTLNTRTDTQYF
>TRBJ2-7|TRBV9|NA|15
CASSAGQGISYEQYF
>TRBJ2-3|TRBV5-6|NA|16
CASSSQTSGHTDTQYF
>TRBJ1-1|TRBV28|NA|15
CASSTSDRVLGEAFF
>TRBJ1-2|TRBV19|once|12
CASGFSNYGYTF